One T cell receptor (beta chain) is described in this entry. No antigen is known for it. This specimen comes from a study of a mutant IDH1 vaccine in newly diagnosed glioma. About the study: Vaccinations, eight in total, occurred in weeks 1, 3, 5, 7, 11, 15, 19, 23. Before enrollment, patients got radiotherapy alone, temozolomide alone, or mostly the combination.

The sample's time point: week 5, during vaccination. One vaccine dose held 300 ug of mutant IDH1 20-mer peptide and came with topical imiquimod. Each tumor in the donors was a new WHO grade 3 or 4 astrocytoma, IDH1-mutant and ATRX-lost. Clones were sequenced by immunoSEQ multiplex PCR, and TCRdb holds only the in-frame ones, with some missing. The sample shows tens of thousands of clones, around 80% of them seen only once. CDR1 and CDR2 (germline): SSHAT, FNYEAQ (reference sequence). The ends were cut back, 3 bases at V and 0 bases at J, with 22 bases in the middle. This CDR3 region has 19 residues. The sequences come from PBMCs, collected from a glioma patient whose treatment included an IDH1 peptide vaccine. The sequence was collected from a man aged 25-40 years with glioma. V gene TRBV7-7 combines with J gene TRBJ2-3; the D gene could be TRBD1 or TRBD2 (5 bases each). CDR3 sequence reads: CASSFDRDLQDSSTDTQYF. DNA for the CDR3: TGTGCCAGCAGCTTCGACCGGGACCTACAGGATTCGAGCACAGATACGCAGTATTTT.